This TCR beta chain was sequenced in a study of T cell responses to AZD1222 COVID-19 vaccine. Background on the study: Pooled in the analysis were second doses at about 4 or about 12 weeks.

Study results and caveats: Spike-specific TCR breadth and depth both grew after two AZD1222 doses. Distributed over spike, vaccine-associated CD4 TCRs predominated at 160-218 and 743-854. The donor group comprised mostly white British people and more females; the analysis possibly underestimated clonal diversity.

On this clone itself: Its target is unknown.

Produced via immunoSEQ multiplex PCR; TCRdb's table is partial and in-frame only. The table records approximately 200,000 clones, 88% of them present only once. The source material was peripheral blood, sampled on day 0 of AZD1222 vaccination. The TCR originated in an adult in good health.

CDR3 region: CASRLGTVEKLFF. DNA for the CDR3: TGTGCCAGCAGACTCGGGACAGTTGAAAAACTGTTTTTT. V gene TRBV2 combines with J gene TRBJ1-4, with 7 bases identical to TRBD1. In germline, CDR1 is SNHLY, CDR2 FYNNEI. The CDR3 is 13 amino acids. V lost 6 bases, J lost 7 bases, and 5 bases stayed unmatched. Supplemented by reference TRBV2 and TRBJ1-4, the full variable domain reads EPEVTQTPSHQVTQMGQEVILRCVPISNHLYFYWYRQILGQKVEFLVSFYNNEISEKSEIFDDQFSVERPDGSNFTLKIRSTKLEDSAMYFCASRLGTVEKLFFGSGTQLSVL.